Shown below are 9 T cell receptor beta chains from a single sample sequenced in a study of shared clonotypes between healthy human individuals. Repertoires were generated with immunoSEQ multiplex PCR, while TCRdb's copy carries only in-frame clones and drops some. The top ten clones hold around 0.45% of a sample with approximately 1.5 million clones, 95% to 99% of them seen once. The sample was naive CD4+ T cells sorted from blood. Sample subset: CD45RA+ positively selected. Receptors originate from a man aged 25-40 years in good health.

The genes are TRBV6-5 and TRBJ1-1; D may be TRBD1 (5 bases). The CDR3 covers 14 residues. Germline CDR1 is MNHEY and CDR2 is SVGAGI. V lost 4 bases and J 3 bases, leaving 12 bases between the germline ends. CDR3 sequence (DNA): TGTGCCAGCAGTTTGTTTTGGGGGGACACTGAAGCTTTCTTT. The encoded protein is CASSLFWGDTEAFF.

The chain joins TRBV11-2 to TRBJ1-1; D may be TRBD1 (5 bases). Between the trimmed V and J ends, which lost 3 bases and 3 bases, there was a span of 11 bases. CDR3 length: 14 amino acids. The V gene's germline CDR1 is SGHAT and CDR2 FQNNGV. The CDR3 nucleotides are TGTGCCAGCAGCTTTGGGGAGGGGTACACTGAAGCTTTCTTT. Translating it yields CASSFGEGYTEAFF.

The chain's CDR3 is CASSSTGAGEGYTF. CDR3 nucleotides: TGTGCCAGCAGTTCCACAGGGGCCGGGGAGGGCTACACCTTC. This chain links TRBV28 with TRBJ1-2, with 7 bases matching TRBD1. Germline V gives CDR1 MDHEN, CDR2 SYDVKM. The CDR3 runs to 14 residues. J was trimmed by 8 bases and V by 4 bases; bases with no gene match: 10.

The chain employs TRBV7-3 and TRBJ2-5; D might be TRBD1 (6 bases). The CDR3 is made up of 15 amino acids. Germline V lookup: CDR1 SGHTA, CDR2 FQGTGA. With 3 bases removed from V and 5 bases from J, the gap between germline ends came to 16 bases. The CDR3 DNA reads TGTGCCAGCAGCTTTCCGGGACAACTGGGGGAGACCCAGTACTTC. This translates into CASSFPGQLGETQYF.

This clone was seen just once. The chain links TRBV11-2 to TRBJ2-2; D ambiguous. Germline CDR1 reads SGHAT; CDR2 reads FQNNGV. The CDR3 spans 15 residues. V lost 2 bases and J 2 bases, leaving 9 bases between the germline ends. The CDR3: CASSLMIHNTGELFF. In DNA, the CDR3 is TGTGCCAGCAGCTTAATGATACACAACACCGGGGAGCTGTTTTTT.

The CDR3 loop reads CSVQTGVGTGELFF. CDR3 nucleotides: TGCAGCGTCCAAACAGGGGTAGGCACCGGGGAGCTGTTTTTT. This rearrangement joins TRBV29-1 to TRBJ2-2, with TRBD1 identical over 7 bases. The CDR3 totals 14 residues. V dropped 6 bases and J dropped 4; count of bases not matched to a gene: 8. CDR1 and CDR2 (germline): SQVTM, ANQGSEA.

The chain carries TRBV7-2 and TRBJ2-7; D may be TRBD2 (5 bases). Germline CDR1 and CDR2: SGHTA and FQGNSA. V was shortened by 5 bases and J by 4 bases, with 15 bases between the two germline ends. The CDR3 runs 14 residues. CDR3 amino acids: CASSPEGWAYEQYF. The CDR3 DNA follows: TGTGCCAGCAGCCCCGAGGGATGGGCATACGAGCAGTACTTC.

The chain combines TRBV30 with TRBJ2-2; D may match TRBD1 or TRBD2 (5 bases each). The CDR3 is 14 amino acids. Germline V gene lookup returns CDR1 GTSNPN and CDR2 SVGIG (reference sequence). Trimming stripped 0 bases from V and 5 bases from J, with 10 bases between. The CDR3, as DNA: TGTGCCTGGAGTGTACGATGGGGGACCGGGGAGCTGTTTTTT. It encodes CAWSVRWGTGELFF.

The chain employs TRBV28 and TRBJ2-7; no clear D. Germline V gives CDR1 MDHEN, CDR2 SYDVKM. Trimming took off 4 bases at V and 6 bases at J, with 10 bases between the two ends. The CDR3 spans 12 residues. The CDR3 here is CASSSSLGEQYF. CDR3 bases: TGTGCCAGCAGTTCCTCTTTGGGCGAGCAGTACTTC.